The sequence of this TCR beta chain was determined in a study of blood T cell repertoires in COVID-19. Study at large: The study drew acute and convalescent COVID-19 samples from the United States, Italy and Spain.

Here immunoSEQ multiplex PCR was the method, and the copy in TCRdb shows in-frame clones only, minus some. The repertoire includes around 300,000 clones, approximately 85% of them detected once, and 0.75% to 1% sits in the top ten. Living in 24 US areas, the participants were between about 18 and 95 years of age. Each participant's cohort was designated according to participant-reported clinical history. For recovered donors of Cohort 3, there were two negative PCRs, clearance, or symptom resolution. Germline V CDR1 and CDR2: WNHNN, SYGVQD (reference sequence). Trimming removed 2 bases from V and 5 bases from J, with 13 bases in between. This CDR3 has 15 amino acids.

Sample: PBMCs or T cells enriched from blood (not recorded which). The sequence came from a woman aged 25 to 39 who had recovered from COVID-19. This rearrangement joins TRBV10-1 to TRBJ2-1, with a possible D match to TRBD1 (6 bases). The CDR3 sequence: CASSEVTGINNEQFF. The DNA of the CDR3 is TGCGCCAGCAGTGAGGTTACAGGGATCAACAATGAGCAGTTCTTC.